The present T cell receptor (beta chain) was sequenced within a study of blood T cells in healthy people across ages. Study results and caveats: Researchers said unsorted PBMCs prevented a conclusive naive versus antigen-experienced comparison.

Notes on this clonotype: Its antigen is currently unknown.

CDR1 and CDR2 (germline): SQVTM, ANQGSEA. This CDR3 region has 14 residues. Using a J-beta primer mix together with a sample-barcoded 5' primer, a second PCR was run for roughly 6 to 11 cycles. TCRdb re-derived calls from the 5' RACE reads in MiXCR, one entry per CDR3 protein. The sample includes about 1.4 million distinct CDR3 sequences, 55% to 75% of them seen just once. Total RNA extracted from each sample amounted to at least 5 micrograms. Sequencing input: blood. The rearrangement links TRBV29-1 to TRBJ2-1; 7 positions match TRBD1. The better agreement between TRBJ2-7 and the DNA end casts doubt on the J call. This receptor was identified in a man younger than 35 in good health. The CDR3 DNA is TGCAGCGTGGTGCGCCGGGACAGCAACAATGAGCAGTACTTC. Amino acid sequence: CSVVRRDSNNEQYF.